The rows below give T cell receptor beta chains drawn from one sample of a study of T-cell memory formation after mild COVID-19. TCRdb processed the 5' RACE reads anew with MiXCR; each CDR3 protein has one entry. Of about 29,000 distinct CDR3 sequences in the sample, around 15% were seen once. Sequenced material: PBMCs or a T cell subset sorted from them (not recorded which). These receptors all come from an adult who had mild COVID-19 (a few samples of this study predate the infection). Cell type and time point are not known. CDR3s include the opening cysteine and the closing phenylalanine or tryptophan. The order of the fields is D gene, J gene, clone size, V gene, CDR3 protein, CDR3 DNA. D genes are given only for firm matches. Rows may omit the clone size; those that give it use once, few, many or a size class.

>-|TRBJ1-3|-|TRBV7-2
CASSLDGTTGNTIYF
TGTGCCAGCAGCTTAGACGGGACAACTGGAAACACCATATATTTT
>TRBD1|TRBJ2-5|many|TRBV28
CASSRGQGAGTQYF
TGTGCCAGCAGTCGGGGACAGGGGGCCGGGACCCAGTACTTC
>TRBD1|TRBJ2-2|-|TRBV6-6
CASSSPDRSGELFF
TGTGCCAGCAGTTCCCCGGACAGGTCCGGGGAGCTGTTTTTT
>-|TRBJ1-1|-|TRBV7-9
CASRPNEGGTEAFF
TGTGCCAGCAGGCCCAACGAGGGGGGGACTGAAGCTTTCTTT
>-|TRBJ1-6|many|TRBV12-3/TRBV12-4
CASSFHRSYNSPLHF
TGTGCCAGCAGTTTCCACCGCTCCTATAATTCACCCCTCCACTTT
>-|TRBJ2-1|many|TRBV6-5
CARTGRRANEQFF
TGTGCCAGAACAGGTCGGAGGGCTAACGAGCAGTTCTTC
>-|TRBJ1-2|many|TRBV25-1
CASSEKGKFYGYTF
TGTGCCAGCAGTGAGAAGGGCAAGTTCTATGGCTACACCTTC
>TRBD2|TRBJ2-1|many|TRBV6-2/TRBV6-3
CASSGRLAGVEQFF
TGTGCCAGCAGTGGGCGACTAGCGGGAGTTGAGCAGTTCTTC
>TRBD1|TRBJ1-1|many|TRBV12-3/TRBV12-4
CASSPGTEEAFF
TGTGCCAGCAGTCCCGGGACAGAAGAAGCTTTCTTT
>TRBD1|TRBJ1-2|many|TRBV6-1
CASSEAQPRGDRLYGYTF
TGTGCCAGCAGTGAAGCCCAACCCAGGGGGGACAGACTCTATGGCTACACCTTC
>-|TRBJ2-7|many|TRBV7-3
CASSLGPRMGSYEQYF
TGTGCCAGCAGCTTAGGCCCTAGGATGGGCTCCTACGAGCAGTACTTC
>TRBD2|TRBJ2-5|medium-sized|TRBV7-7
CASSLARGSETQYF
TGTGCTAGCAGCTTAGCGCGCGGGAGTGAGACCCAGTACTTC
>TRBD1|TRBJ1-1|-|TRBV10-3
CAISRTGSTTEAFF
TGTGCCATCAGTCGGACAGGGTCGACCACTGAAGCTTTCTTT
>TRBD1|TRBJ2-1|many|TRBV6-2/TRBV6-3
CASRTAKQGGSYNEQFF
TGTGCCAGCAGGACGGCCAAACAGGGGGGCTCCTACAATGAGCAGTTCTTC
>-|TRBJ2-3|many|TRBV24-1
CATSENYHTDTQYF
TGTGCCACCAGTGAGAACTACCACACAGATACGCAGTATTTT
>TRBD1|TRBJ2-5|medium-sized|TRBV29-1
CSATGGKETQYF
TGCAGCGCCACAGGGGGCAAGGAGACCCAGTACTTC
>-|TRBJ2-3|-|TRBV6-6
CASSPRDTQYF
TGTGCCAGCAGCCCGAGAGATACGCAGTATTTT
>TRBD1|TRBJ1-2|many|TRBV10-3
CAISEGTAGAIDGYTF
TGTGCCATCAGTGAAGGGACAGCCGGGGCCATCGATGGCTACACCTTC
>-|TRBJ2-3|-|TRBV7-9
CASSNRRASSSTDTQYF
TGTGCCAGCAGCAACAGACGAGCGAGCAGTAGCACAGATACGCAGTATTTT